These 29 T cell receptor beta chains were all obtained from the same sample, sequenced in a study of glioma-infiltrating T cells after dendritic cell vaccination. Assay: immunoSEQ multiplex PCR; the TCRdb copy retains only in-frame clones and omits some. The sample shows 60,000 or so clones, about nine tenths of them seen only once. Regarding time point: after dendritic cell vaccination, including at tumor progression/relapse. The sequencing used blood, collected after dendritic cell vaccination. Every receptor here comes from a human donor with glioblastoma.

This clone appeared a single time. J is TRBJ1-5 and V is TRBV7-2; D ambiguous. This CDR3 comprises 14 residues. Germline loops: CDR1 SGHTA, CDR2 FQGNSA. Trimming cost V 6 bases and J 6 bases, with 15 bases left between them. CDR3 region: CASSLGSVGQPQHF. CDR3 nucleotides: TGTGCCAGCAGTCTGGGGAGTGTAGGTCAGCCCCAGCATTTT.

The chain has TRBV7-2 and TRBJ2-7; 8 positions agree with TRBD1. The V and J ends lost 5 bases and 2 bases, in that order; junction bases with no gene match: 2. Germline values: CDR1 SGHTA, CDR2 FQGNSA. This CDR3 region has 13 residues. The CDR3 region is CASSRDRTYEQYF. In nucleotides, the CDR3 is TGTGCCAGCAGCCGGGACAGGACCTACGAGCAGTACTTC.

This clone was picked up a small number of times. V usage is TRBV29-1 and J usage is TRBJ1-2; 9 positions agree with TRBD1. The germline V gene has CDR1 SQVTM and CDR2 ANQGSEA. The CDR3 runs to 17 residues. The J segment lost 4 bases and the V segment lost 0 bases, leaving 12 bases of the junction unmatched. The CDR3 protein is CSVEELLRGQGIYGYTF. In DNA form, the CDR3 reads TGCAGCGTTGAAGAGCTGTTGAGAGGACAGGGGATCTATGGCTACACCTTC.

This clone appeared a single time. The gene calls are TRBV11-3 and TRBJ1-3; D is uncertain. Between the trimmed V and J ends, which lost 0 bases and 0 bases, there was a span of 12 bases. The CDR3 runs to 17 residues. Germline loops: CDR1 SGHNT, CDR2 YENEEA. DNA of the CDR3: TGTGCCAGCAGCTTAGATCGCTCGAGGCCCTCTGGAAACACCATATATTTT. It yields the protein CASSLDRSRPSGNTIYF.

The V and J genes are TRBV6-5 and TRBJ1-2, with TRBD1 matching over 8 bases. Germline values: CDR1 MNHEY, CDR2 SVGAGI. After removal of 6 bases from V and 8 bases from J, the junction contained 14 bases not matched to a gene. The CDR3 is 15 amino acids. In DNA form, the CDR3 reads TGTGCCAGCAGCCTCGGGGGACAGGTGGCTCCCGGCTACACCTTC. Its protein product is CASSLGGQVAPGYTF.

The V call is TRBV9, the J call TRBJ2-1, with TRBD1 identical over 9 bases. From germline, CDR1 is SGDLS and CDR2 YYNGEE. With V trimmed by 3 bases and J by 6 bases, 7 bases remained unmatched. This CDR3 region has 15 residues. The CDR3 DNA follows: TGTGCCAGCAGCGCAGACAGGGGGTTGGTCAATGAGCAGTTCTTC. It is translated as CASSADRGLVNEQFF.

V usage is TRBV2 and J usage is TRBJ1-2, with a tentative D call TRBD1 (5 bases). CDR1 and CDR2 (germline): SNHLY, FYNNEI. The V gene lost 4 bases and the J gene lost 6 bases, with 12 bases spanning the gap. This CDR3 is 13 amino acids long. DNA of the CDR3: TGTGCCAGCAGTGGAGGAGGGGTTAATGGCTACACCTTC. Protein product: CASSGGGVNGYTF.

The chain joins TRBV7-2 to TRBJ1-2; 7 positions agree with TRBD1. J lost 2 bases, V lost 5 bases, and 8 bases had no gene match. The CDR3 length is 15 residues. The germline gives CDR1 SGHTA, CDR2 FQGNSA. The CDR3 reads CASSLDRVGNYGYTF. The DNA for the CDR3 is TGTGCCAGCAGCCTAGACAGGGTGGGGAACTATGGCTACACCTTC.

The chain carries TRBV4-2 and TRBJ1-5; 7 positions agree with TRBD1. V shed 0 bases, J shed 0 bases, and the junction held 5 bases outside the gene matches. The CDR3 totals 17 residues. Germline lookup yields CDR1 LGHNA and CDR2 YNFKEQ. CDR3 DNA: TGTGCCAGCAGCCAAGACACGACAGGGAGTAGCAATCAGCCCCAGCATTTT. Its protein product is CASSQDTTGSSNQPQHF.

The gene calls are TRBV29-1 and TRBJ2-3, with a tentative D call TRBD2 (7 bases). V was pared by 2 bases and J by 0 bases, with 12 bases between. The length of the CDR3 is 15 residues. The germline gives CDR1 SQVTM, CDR2 ANQGSEA. CDR3 amino acids: CSVERGRGSTDTQYF. In nucleotides, the CDR3 is TGCAGCGTTGAAAGGGGGAGGGGTAGCACAGATACGCAGTATTTT.

This sequence joins TRBV29-1 and TRBJ1-1; 7 nucleotides agree with TRBD1. V shed 6 bases, J shed 7 bases, and the junction held 8 bases outside the gene matches. CDR1 and CDR2 from the germline V gene are SQVTM and ANQGSEA. The length of the CDR3 is 12 residues. CDR3 sequence (DNA): TGCAGCGTGAGGGACAGCACGGTTGAAGCTTTCTTT. Translation: CSVRDSTVEAFF.

The chain joins TRBV19 to TRBJ1-1, with D unresolved. Germline V gene lookup returns CDR1 LNHDA and CDR2 SQIVND (reference sequence). V gave up 3 bases and J gave up 3 bases, with 14 bases separating them. The CDR3 spans 15 residues. The CDR3 DNA follows: TGTGCCAGTAGTATTTTGTCGGAGCTATACACTGAAGCTTTCTTT. It encodes CASSILSELYTEAFF.

In regard to this clone: One end of the junction does not line up with germline, which may come from a read error. Other DNA sequences within the sample encode an identical CDR3. This sequence joins TRBV5-1 and TRBJ1-6, with TRBD1 as a possible D gene (5 bases). CDR1 and CDR2 (germline): SGHRS, YFSETQ. The CDR3 spans 14 residues. This CDR3 reads CASSLDRNNSPLHF. CDR3 DNA sequence: TGCGCCAGCAGCTTGGACAGGAATAATTCCCCCCTCCACTTT.

This chain links TRBV9 with TRBJ2-5; D may be TRBD2 (6 bases). The DNA end favors TRBJ2-7, so the J call may be wrong. The CDR3 covers 16 residues. In germline, CDR1 is SGDLS, CDR2 YYNGEE. CDR3 coding DNA: TGTGCCAGCAGCGTAGGACGCGCCGGGAGCTCCTACGAGCAGTACTTC. Translation gives CASSVGRAGSSYEQYF.

The chain employs TRBV5-4 and TRBJ2-7, with TRBD1 identical over 7 bases. Germline CDR1 SGHNT, CDR2 YYREEE (reference sequence). CDR3 length: 14 residues. Trimming at V came to 2 bases and at J to 2 bases, leaving 4 bases not matched to a gene. The CDR3 loop is CASSFDRVPYEQYF. The DNA of the CDR3 is TGTGCCAGCAGCTTCGACAGGGTACCCTACGAGCAGTACTTC.

V is TRBV6-1 and J is TRBJ2-7, with D unresolved. Germline CDR1 and CDR2: MNHNS and SASEGT. This CDR3 is 13 amino acids long. With 4 bases removed from V and 0 bases from J, the gap between germline ends came to 7 bases. The CDR3, as DNA: TGTGCCAGCAGTGGTGCAGTCTCCTACGAGCAGTACTTC. Translating gives CASSGAVSYEQYF.

The chain recombines TRBV5-1 with TRBJ1-1, with 9 positions matching TRBD1. The length of the CDR3 is 16 residues. Trimming removed 2 bases from V and 4 bases from J; junction bases left unmatched: 9. Germline V lookup: CDR1 SGHRS, CDR2 YFSETQ. CDR3 protein: CASSLTGQGMGTEAFF. The CDR3 DNA reads as TGCGCCAGCAGCTTAACGGGACAGGGAATGGGCACTGAAGCTTTCTTT.

The chain combines TRBV7-9 with TRBJ1-6, with D possibly being TRBD1 (5 bases). Germline loops: CDR1 SEHNR, CDR2 FQNEAQ (reference sequence). V lost 4 bases to trimming and J lost 7 bases, with 14 bases between them. CDR3 size: 15 residues. CDR3 loop: CASSSDSFGNSPLHF. The CDR3 DNA sequence: TGTGCCAGCAGCTCCGACAGTTTCGGGAATTCACCCCTCCACTTT.

This clone was seen more than once but under ten times. The chain couples TRBV5-4 to TRBJ1-4; D remains ambiguous. Germline CDR1 and CDR2: SGHNT and YYREEE (reference sequence). V shed 3 bases and J shed 2 bases, with 8 bases lying between them. The CDR3 is made up of 14 amino acids. For the CDR3, the DNA is TGTGCCAGCAGCTCCCGGGATACTAATGAAAAACTGTTTTTT. Its protein is CASSSRDTNEKLFF.

The V call is TRBV25-1, the J call TRBJ1-1; D might be TRBD1 (6 bases). The CDR3 loop spans 16 amino acids. Germline values: CDR1 MGHDK, CDR2 SYGVNS. The V end was cut by 2 bases, the J end by 6 bases, with 19 bases between. The CDR3, as DNA: TGTGCCAGCAGTGAAAGTTCAGGGGTTTTGATGGCTGAAGCTTTCTTT. This translates into CASSESSGVLMAEAFF.

This chain connects TRBV6-5 to TRBJ2-1; tentatively, D is TRBD1 (6 bases). Germline-derived CDR1 and CDR2 are MNHEY and SVGAGI. This CDR3 contains 12 residues. V shed 2 bases and J shed 10 bases, with 9 bases lying between them. The chain's CDR3 is CASSYQTGEQFF. The CDR3 DNA is TGTGCCAGCAGTTACCAGACAGGAGAGCAGTTCTTC.

A word on this clone: The sample contains more than one DNA sequence encoding this CDR3. The V call is TRBV6-5, the J call TRBJ1-6, with D hard to call. V was shortened by 7 bases and J by 0 bases, with 10 bases between the two germline ends. CDR3 length equals 15 residues. The V gene's germline CDR1 is MNHEY and CDR2 SVGAGI. The CDR3 DNA follows: TGTGCCAGCAAGGACGGAGGCTCCTATAATTCACCCCTCCACTTT. Its protein is CASKDGGSYNSPLHF.

V gene TRBV10-1 combines with J gene TRBJ1-5; tentatively, D is TRBD1 (6 bases). There are 14 residues in the CDR3. The V end was cut by 5 bases, the J end by 1 base, with 9 bases between. The germline V gene has CDR1 WNHNN and CDR2 SYGVQD (reference sequence). The CDR3 is CASSSTGSNQPQHF. The CDR3 coding sequence is TGCGCCAGCAGTTCCACAGGGAGCAATCAGCCCCAGCATTTT.

The chain is built from TRBV7-9 and TRBJ2-7, with TRBD1 matching over 11 bases. The CDR3 length is 14 residues. V lost 4 bases and J lost 5; bases outside the gene matches: 4. CDR1 SEHNR and CDR2 FQNEAQ come from the germline V gene (reference sequence). The CDR3 coding sequence is TGTGCCAGCAGCTATGGGACAGGGGGGGACGAGCAGTACTTC. Amino acid sequence: CASSYGTGGDEQYF.

The chain uses TRBV2 and TRBJ1-3, with 8 nucleotides matching TRBD1. The CDR3 is 16 residues long. Trimming took 4 bases from V and 0 from J; bases not matched to a gene: 5. CDR1 SNHLY and CDR2 FYNNEI come from the germline V gene. The CDR3 nucleotides read TGTGCCAGCAGTGGGGGGGACAGGTACTCTGGAAACACCATATATTTT. Translating it yields CASSGGDRYSGNTIYF.

The genes are TRBV15 and TRBJ2-7, with 9 bases lining up with TRBD1. The CDR3 runs to 13 residues. Germline trimming cut 6 bases from V and 3 bases from J; bases unmatched to any gene: 3. CDR1 is LNHNV, CDR2 YYDKDF, per germline (reference sequence). CDR3 nucleotide sequence: TGTGCCACCAGGGGGGGACAGGGCTACGAGCAGTACTTC. Protein sequence: CATRGGQGYEQYF.

The rearrangement joins TRBV5-1 to TRBJ1-4, with D possibly TRBD1 on 5 matching bases. CDR3 size: 15 residues. The V end lost 4 bases, the J end lost 7 bases, and 17 bases lay between the germline ends. Germline V gene sequence: CDR1 SGHRS, CDR2 YFSETQ. CDR3 bases: TGCGCCAGCAGCCTGCGGGGGGGGTCGGGTGAAAAACTGTTTTTT. Encoded protein: CASSLRGGSGEKLFF. Combining the CDR3 with reference TRBV5-1 and TRBJ1-4 gives the whole variable domain KAGVTQTPRYLIKTRGQQVTLSCSPISGHRSVSWYQQTPGQGLQFLFEYFSETQRNKGNFPGRFSGRQFSNSRSEMNVSTLELGDSALYLCASSLRGGSGEKLFFGSGTQLSVL.

The chain recombines TRBV7-8 with TRBJ2-1; D gene ambiguous. Germline V CDR1 and CDR2: SGHVS, FQNEAQ. The CDR3 covers 13 residues. Trimming removed 3 bases from V and 7 bases from J, with 10 bases in between. The CDR3 DNA reads as TGTGCCAGCAGCTTCCGAACCGAGAATGAGCAGTTCTTC. Translation gives CASSFRTENEQFF.

This clone came up a few times. This CDR3 is also generated by other DNA sequences in the sample. This rearrangement joins TRBV14 to TRBJ2-3, with D maybe TRBD2 (5 bases). The CDR3 length is 13 residues. The germline gives CDR1 SGHDN, CDR2 FVKESK. Trimming removed 7 bases from V and 0 bases from J, with 8 bases in between. The CDR3 loop reads CASNRRSTDTQYF. The CDR3 DNA follows: TGTGCCAGCAATCGGAGGAGCACAGATACGCAGTATTTT.